The 14 T cell receptor beta chains below come from one sample, sequenced in a study of technical replicates of blood from a handful of donors (dated by TCRdb to 2016 to 2017). Library generation was performed with the immunoSEQ multiplex PCR assay. Entries here come from immuneACCESS through TCRdb and include only in-frame sequences with V and J called. Some clones fail to appear in such tables; in the studies checked, an unresolved V gene covers under half of the shortfall, and the cause of the remainder is unknown. The sample has 70,000 to 95,000 clones on record, approximately 95% of them singletons. Jointly, the top ten make up more than 0.25% of the sample. Sequenced: T cells isolated from PBMCs. The receptor set was obtained from a human donor in good health.

The chain links TRBV6-5 to TRBJ1-1; TRBD1 matches at 10 bases. The trim removed 2 bases at V and 4 bases at J, leaving 1 base unmatched. The CDR3 covers 14 residues. Per germline, CDR1 MNHEY and CDR2 SVGAGI. CDR3 residues: CASSYGDRGTEAFF. Here the CDR3 DNA reads TGTGCCAGCAGTTACGGGGACAGGGGCACTGAAGCTTTCTTT.

The count of this clone is one. The V and J genes are TRBV7-9 and TRBJ2-5; 7 nucleotides line up with TRBD2. The trim removed 7 bases at V and 2 bases at J, leaving 7 bases unmatched. CDR1 and CDR2 from the germline V gene are SEHNR and FQNEAQ (reference sequence). The CDR3 is 14 residues long. This chain's CDR3 is CASTALADQETQYF. The CDR3 nucleotides are TGTGCCAGCACCGCGCTAGCGGATCAAGAGACCCAGTACTTC.

This chain connects TRBV7-9 to TRBJ1-5; D might be TRBD1 (5 bases). The V end lost 5 bases, the J end lost 7 bases, and 9 bases lay between the germline ends. The CDR3 spans 12 residues. Germline V CDR1 and CDR2: SEHNR, FQNEAQ (reference sequence). Here the CDR3 DNA reads TGTGCCAGCAGCCCCCAGGGACAGCCCCAGCATTTT. Protein sequence: CASSPQGQPQHF.

The chain has TRBV5-1 and TRBJ2-1; D is perhaps TRBD2 (6 bases). The CDR3 runs to 14 residues. V shed 4 bases and J shed 8 bases, with 16 bases lying between them. CDR1 and CDR2 (germline): SGHRS, YFSETQ. CDR3 in DNA: TGCGCCAGCAGCCGGGGGACTTGGGGGGATGAGCAGTTCTTC. Protein: CASSRGTWGDEQFF.

The V gene is TRBV9, the J gene TRBJ2-2; tentatively, D is TRBD1 (6 bases). The germline gives CDR1 SGDLS, CDR2 YYNGEE. Trimming stripped 0 bases from V and 2 bases from J, with 8 bases between. The CDR3 loop spans 15 amino acids. The CDR3 loop is CASSVDRANTGELFF. Written as DNA, the CDR3 is TGTGCCAGCAGCGTAGACAGGGCAAACACCGGGGAGCTGTTTTTT.

This clone has a single count. Here the CDR3 reads CASSLASGSPNEQFF. In nucleotides, the CDR3 is TGTGCCAGCAGCTTAGCTAGCGGGAGTCCCAATGAGCAGTTCTTC. This chain joins TRBV7-9 and TRBJ2-1; 9 bases are a match to TRBD2. The J segment lost 6 bases and the V segment lost 0 bases, leaving 3 bases of the junction unmatched. The CDR3 extends over 15 amino acids. The germline gives CDR1 SEHNR, CDR2 FQNEAQ (reference sequence).

This chain uses TRBV6-1 with TRBJ1-2, with D unresolved. Germline V gives CDR1 MNHNS, CDR2 SASEGT. The CDR3 runs to 13 residues. Between the trimmed V and J ends, which lost 6 bases and 8 bases, there was a span of 16 bases. The CDR3 protein is CASSENEEGGYTF. In DNA form, the CDR3 reads TGTGCCAGCAGCGAAAACGAGGAGGGCGGCTACACCTTC.

The chain joins TRBV29-1 to TRBJ2-5; D not resolved. The CDR3 is 10 residues long. CDR1 is SQVTM, CDR2 ANQGSEA, per germline. V was cut by 6 bases and J by 5 bases, with 7 bases left in between. CDR3 DNA: TGCAGCGTCGCCAGGGAGACCCAGTACTTC. Its translation is CSVARETQYF.

V usage is TRBV18 and J usage is TRBJ2-5; 13 nucleotides line up with TRBD2. There are 15 residues in the CDR3. V dropped 3 bases and J dropped 2; count of bases not matched to a gene: 0. Germline V gene sequence: CDR1 KGHSH, CDR2 LQKENI. CDR3 residues: CASSPTSGGQETQYF. DNA for the CDR3: TGTGCCAGCTCACCGACTAGCGGGGGGCAAGAGACCCAGTACTTC.

This chain uses TRBV6-5 with TRBJ2-5, with D maybe TRBD2 (5 bases). The germline V gene has CDR1 MNHEY and CDR2 SVGAGI. V lost 2 bases and J lost 7, with 17 bases in between. CDR3 length equals 15 residues. The CDR3 DNA follows: TGTGCCAGCAGTTACAATCCCGACTACCCGTCGACCCAGTACTTC. Residues: CASSYNPDYPSTQYF.

This chain joins TRBV5-1 and TRBJ2-2; TRBD2 aligns across 10 bases. Germline trimming cut 4 bases from V and 5 bases from J; bases unmatched to any gene: 8. Germline CDR1 reads SGHRS; CDR2 reads YFSETQ. This CDR3 is 16 amino acids long. CDR3 amino acids: CASSPSSGSGTGELFF. DNA of the CDR3: TGCGCCAGCAGCCCGTCTAGCGGGAGTGGGACCGGGGAGCTGTTTTTT. Variable domain in full (rest from reference TRBV5-1 and TRBJ2-2): KAGVTQTPRYLIKTRGQQVTLSCSPISGHRSVSWYQQTPGQGLQFLFEYFSETQRNKGNFPGRFSGRQFSNSRSEMNVSTLELGDSALYLCASSPSSGSGTGELFFGEGSRLTVL.

The chain carries TRBV19 and TRBJ1-2, with 9 bases matching TRBD1. The CDR3 spans 15 residues. The J segment lost 0 bases and the V segment lost 1 base, leaving 0 bases of the junction unmatched. The germline V gene has CDR1 LNHDA and CDR2 SQIVND (reference sequence). For the CDR3, the DNA is TGTGCCAGTAGTATAGGGGACAGGGCTAACTATGGCTACACCTTC. Translated, it gives CASSIGDRANYGYTF.

This rearrangement joins TRBV29-1 to TRBJ2-7; possible D gene TRBD1, 5 bases. The CDR3 runs 12 residues. Trimming cost V 5 bases and J 1 base, with 9 bases left between them. The V gene's germline CDR1 is SQVTM and CDR2 ANQGSEA. CDR3 residues: CSVLNRSYEQYF. CDR3 nucleotide sequence: TGCAGCGTTCTTAACAGGTCCTACGAGCAGTACTTC.

Of note for this clone: At one of its ends the junction is not consistent with the germline gene, which may arise from a read error. This chain joins TRBV7-9 and TRBJ1-4, with D possibly being TRBD1 (6 bases). Germline V CDR1 and CDR2: SEHNR, FQNEAQ (reference sequence). The CDR3 runs to 14 residues. CDR3 nucleotide sequence: TGTGCCAGCAGCTACATAGGACAGCAAGAAAACCTGTTTTTT. Its protein product is CASSYIGQQENLFF.